This record looks at one T cell receptor beta chain sequence and its context. The sample comes from a study of blood T cell repertoires in COVID-19. Study context: T cells, B-cell-depleted T cells, or PBMCs provided the cDNA or gDNA that served as material.

In the authors' methods: Quantification of nucleated cells was approximated via reference gene primer amplification. The assay was immunoSEQ multiplex PCR, and TCRdb's table has in-frame clones only and misses some. V and J calls and clone size are those listed in that table; D and trimming were worked out from the DNA. Counted here are 150,000 to 200,000 clones, around 91% occurring once; the ten biggest clones make up 0.7% to 0.9%. Clinical histories supplied by participants themselves formed the basis of cohort assignment. Resolution of symptoms, clearance, or two negative PCRs was present in recovered Cohort 3 donors. The sequenced sample was PBMCs or T cells enriched from blood (not recorded which). The clonotype was recovered from a woman aged 18-29 years who had recovered from COVID-19.

The DNA of the CDR3 is TGTGCCAGCAGCGCGGGGAGCACTGAAGCTTTCTTT. Amino acids: CASSAGSTEAFF. V gene TRBV27 combines with J gene TRBJ1-1; unclear D gene. Trimming took 6 bases from V and 4 from J, leaving 9 bases between them. This CDR3 comprises 12 residues. In germline, CDR1 is MNHEY, CDR2 SMNVEV (reference sequence).